The entry below describes one TCR beta chain. Its antigen is unknown. The data belong to a study of T cell responses to AZD1222 COVID-19 vaccine. Trimming removed 6 bases at V and 8 bases at J, with 11 bases between. Per germline, CDR1 SGHNT and CDR2 YENEEA. The CDR3 totals 13 residues. Generated by immunoSEQ multiplex PCR, the TCRdb table keeps only in-frame clones and is missing some. The sample has more than 95,000 clones; 88% are singletons. Study findings and constraints: The number of AZD1222 recipients seropositive at baseline was only 5 to 7. Females outnumbered males among donors, who were mostly white British; clonal diversity was possibly underestimated. The reported proportion of spike-specific TCRs targeting unmutated variant regions was nearly half. Spike-specific TCRs gained breadth and depth after people received two AZD1222 doses.

The sample was peripheral blood, taken on day 0 of AZD1222 vaccination. The chain joins TRBV11-3 to TRBJ1-6, with no clear D. The TCR comes from an adult in good health. CDR3 nucleotide sequence: TGTGCCAGCAGACAGCGCATGGATTCACCCCTCCACTTT. Its protein is CASRQRMDSPLHF.